Below, one T cell receptor beta chain is given with its context. Its antigen is not yet known. One base away there is no much larger clone; base qualities are not given. The source of the sample is a study of control samples from healthy donors and cancer patients (dated by TCRdb to 2019 to 2021). The method behind the library was the immunoSEQ multiplex PCR assay. TCRdb stores this immuneACCESS table with in-frame sequences only. Part of the clones is absent; in the studies checked, under half of the shortfall reflects unresolved V genes, and no reason is known for the rest. The sample table contains approximately 160,000 clones; only one count was recorded for 94% of them. 1.3% to 1.5% of the sample rests with the top ten. Here V drops 6 bases and J drops 0 bases, and the junction holds 13 bases not matched to any gene. According to the germline V gene, CDR1 reads MDHEN and CDR2 reads SYDVKM. The CDR3 runs 18 residues from the cysteine to the phenylalanine. Only the CDR3 DNA stays, 54 bases, in frame from base 1.

This sequence originates from a woman aged 18-29 years in good health. The rearrangement combines TRBV28 with TRBJ2-3, with 9 bases matching TRBD2. The sequenced sample consisted of blood. The sequenced DNA: TGTGCCAGCAGGGCTTTCACGGGACTAGCACCAAGCACAGATACGCAGTATTTT. It translates as CASRAFTGLAPSTDTQYF.